This entry lists 5 T cell receptor beta chains sequenced from one sample in a study of blood T cell repertoires in COVID-19. The data were produced by immunoSEQ multiplex PCR, yet TCRdb's version contains in-frame clones alone and is incomplete. The repertoire consists of about 140,000 clones, with over 80% occurring once and the leading ten covering roughly 1.5%. The material sequenced was peripheral blood. The receptors here all came from a human donor in a cohort sampled during active COVID-19.

This rearrangement joins TRBV14 to TRBJ2-3; 7 positions agree with TRBD2. With V trimmed by 0 bases and J by 5 bases, 5 bases remained unmatched. Germline CDR1 SGHDN, CDR2 FVKESK. This CDR3 region has 15 residues. The DNA for the CDR3 is TGTGCCAGCAGCCAAGACGGGAGGCGGGGAGATACGCAGTATTTT. Translation gives CASSQDGRRGDTQYF.

The chain uses TRBV9 and TRBJ2-3; D uncertain. Germline V gene data show CDR1 as SGDLS and CDR2 as YYNGEE. The V and J ends lost 0 bases and 0 bases respectively, with 11 bases between them. The CDR3 is 16 residues long. The CDR3: CASSVVSVASTDTQYF. The CDR3 coding sequence is TGTGCCAGCAGCGTAGTAAGCGTAGCTAGCACAGATACGCAGTATTTT.

The chain carries TRBV18 and TRBJ1-1; tentative D call: TRBD1 (6 bases). The germline gives CDR1 KGHSH, CDR2 LQKENI. The V end was cut by 4 bases, the J end by 3 bases, with 12 bases between. The CDR3 is 14 residues long. Here the CDR3 DNA reads TGTGCCAGCTCACGGGGTGGGGGCGACACTGAAGCTTTCTTT. Translating it yields CASSRGGGDTEAFF. Full variable domain (missing parts from reference TRBV18 and TRBJ1-1): NAGVMQNPRHLVRRRGQEARLRCSPMKGHSHVYWYRQLPEEGLKFMVYLQKENIIDESGMPKERFSAEFPKEGPSILRIQQVVRGDSAAYFCASSRGGGDTEAFFGQGTRLTVV.

This clone appeared a single time. The genes are TRBV28 and TRBJ2-3; 12 positions match TRBD2. This CDR3 is 17 amino acids long. CDR1 is MDHEN and CDR2 is SYDVKM in the germline V gene. The V gene end was trimmed by 1 base and the J gene end by 2 bases; junction bases not matched to a gene: 4. Written as DNA, the CDR3 is TGTGCCAGCAGTTTATTGACTAGCGGGGGCGTCACAGATACGCAGTATTTT. Protein: CASSLLTSGGVTDTQYF.

V gene TRBV27 combines with J gene TRBJ1-2, with TRBD1 identical over 7 bases. This CDR3 region has 13 residues. V gave up 3 bases and J gave up 5 bases; unmatched junction bases: 3. In germline, CDR1 is MNHEY, CDR2 SMNVEV (reference sequence). The CDR3: CASSFDRAYGYTF. Here the CDR3 DNA reads TGTGCCAGCAGTTTCGACAGGGCATATGGCTACACCTTC.